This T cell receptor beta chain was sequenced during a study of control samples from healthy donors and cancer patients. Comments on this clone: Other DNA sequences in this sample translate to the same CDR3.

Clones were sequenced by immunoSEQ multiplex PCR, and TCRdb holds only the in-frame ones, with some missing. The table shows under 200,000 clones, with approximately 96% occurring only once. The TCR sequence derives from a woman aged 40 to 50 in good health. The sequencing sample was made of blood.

CDR3 coding DNA: TGTGCCAGCTCACCACCCTCCGGTTACGAGCAGTACTTC. Protein sequence: CASSPPSGYEQYF. The chain couples TRBV18 to TRBJ2-7; no definite D call. Germline CDR1 and CDR2: KGHSH and LQKENI. The V gene lost 0 bases and the J gene lost 4 bases, with 7 bases spanning the gap. The CDR3 contains 13 residues.